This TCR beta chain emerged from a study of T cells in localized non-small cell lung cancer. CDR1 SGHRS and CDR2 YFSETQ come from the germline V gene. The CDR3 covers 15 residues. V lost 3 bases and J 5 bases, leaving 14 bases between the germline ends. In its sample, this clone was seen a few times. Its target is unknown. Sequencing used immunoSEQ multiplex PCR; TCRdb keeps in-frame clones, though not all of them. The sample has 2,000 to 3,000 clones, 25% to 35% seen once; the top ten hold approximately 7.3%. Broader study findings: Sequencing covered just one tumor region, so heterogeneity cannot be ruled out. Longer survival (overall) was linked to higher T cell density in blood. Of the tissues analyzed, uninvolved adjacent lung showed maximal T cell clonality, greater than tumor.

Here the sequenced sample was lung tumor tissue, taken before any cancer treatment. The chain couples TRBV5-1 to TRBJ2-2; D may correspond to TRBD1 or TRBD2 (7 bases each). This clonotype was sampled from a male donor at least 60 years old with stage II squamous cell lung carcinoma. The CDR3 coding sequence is TGCGCCAGCAGCTGGGAGGGGGCGCGGACCGGGGAGCTGTTTTTT. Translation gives CASSWEGARTGELFF.